These 22 T cell receptor beta chains were sequenced from one sample in a study of control samples from healthy donors and cancer patients (TCRdb year 2020). Libraries came from the immunoSEQ multiplex PCR assay. TCRdb carries this immuneACCESS record with in-frame sequences only. Its versions omit some clonotypes, under half of them owing to an unresolved V gene in the studies checked, with the rest unexplained. The table for this sample lists 350,000 to 450,000 clones; 90% of them were counted only once. The ten largest account for more than 6% of the sample. The sequenced material came from PBMCs. The receptors derive from a man aged 35-49 years with head and neck cancer.

This clone has a single count. The V and J genes are TRBV11-2 and TRBJ2-7; TRBD2 aligns across 8 bases. V was clipped by 5 bases and J by 3 bases; unmatched bases: 9. The germline V gene has CDR1 SGHAT and CDR2 FQNNGV. CDR3 length: 15 amino acids. CDR3 DNA sequence: TGTGCCAGCAGCCGGGGGGGGGTATCCGGCTACGAGCAGTACTTC. It is translated as CASSRGGVSGYEQYF.

The chain's CDR3 is CATSGDRGEGEQYF. The DNA of the CDR3 is TGTGCCACCAGTGGGGACAGGGGAGAAGGGGAGCAGTACTTC. The rearrangement links TRBV24-1 to TRBJ2-7; 10 bases are a match to TRBD1. The CDR3 length is 14 residues. Germline V lookup: CDR1 KGHDR, CDR2 SFDVKD. Trimming cost V 5 bases and J 7 bases; bases outside gene matches: 7.

V and J are TRBV20-1 and TRBJ1-5; 8 positions agree with TRBD1. Germline V CDR1 and CDR2: DFQATT, SNEGSKA (reference sequence). CDR3 size: 15 residues. The V segment lost 3 bases and the J segment 6 bases; nucleotides outside the gene matches: 10. The CDR3 is CSASRQGPQRQPQHF. CDR3 in DNA: TGCAGTGCTAGTCGACAGGGGCCCCAACGTCAGCCCCAGCATTTT.

This clone appeared once. The genes are TRBV25-1 and TRBJ1-1; D might be TRBD1 (6 bases). V dropped 2 bases and J dropped 4 bases, with 20 bases sitting between them. CDR1 and CDR2 from the germline V gene are MGHDK and SYGVNS. There are 17 residues in the CDR3. The CDR3 sequence: CASSETPRGRRVTEAFF. In DNA form, the CDR3 reads TGTGCCAGCAGTGAAACCCCCAGGGGCCGCAGGGTCACTGAAGCTTTCTTT.

Of note for this clone: The sample contains more than one DNA sequence encoding this CDR3. The rearrangement uses TRBV19 and TRBJ1-5; 7 positions match TRBD1. Germline CDR1 LNHDA, CDR2 SQIVND (reference sequence). V lost 6 bases and J lost 0; bases outside the gene matches: 5. This CDR3 is built from 15 residues. CDR3 in DNA: TGTGCCAGTAGCCCGACAGGGAATAGCAATCAGCCCCAGCATTTT. This codes for CASSPTGNSNQPQHF.

The chain links TRBV5-4 to TRBJ2-2; 15 nucleotides align to TRBD2. The CDR3 is 19 residues long. The trim removed 4 bases at V and 1 base at J, leaving 8 bases unmatched. Germline V gives CDR1 SGHNT, CDR2 YYREEE (reference sequence). The CDR3 DNA sequence: TGTGCCAGCAGCACCCCCGGGACTAGCGGGGGGATGAACACCGGGGAGCTGTTTTTT. This encodes CASSTPGTSGGMNTGELFF.

V and J are TRBV19 and TRBJ2-1; D uncertain. The CDR3 sequence is 14 residues long. Deletions cut 7 bases from V and 6 bases from J, with 16 bases between. CDR1 and CDR2 from the germline V gene are LNHDA and SQIVND (reference sequence). The CDR3 spells CASNPGPKANEQFF. CDR3 coding DNA: TGTGCCAGTAATCCGGGCCCTAAAGCCAATGAGCAGTTCTTC. Combining the CDR3 with reference TRBV19 and TRBJ2-1 gives the whole variable domain DGGITQSPKYLFRKEGQNVTLSCEQNLNHDAMYWYRQDPGQGLRLIYYSQIVNDFQKGDIAEGYSVSREKKESFPLTVTSAQKNPTAFYLCASNPGPKANEQFFGPGTRLTVL.

This chain joins TRBV10-1 and TRBJ2-3, with D perhaps TRBD1 or TRBD2 (6 bases each). The V and J ends lost 2 bases and 3 bases respectively, with 12 bases between them. Germline V CDR1 and CDR2: WNHNN, SYGVQD (reference sequence). The CDR3 contains 15 residues. The chain's CDR3 is CASSEARGRTDTQYF. In DNA, the CDR3 is TGCGCCAGCAGTGAGGCTAGGGGGAGGACAGATACGCAGTATTTT.

CDR3 sequence: CASNHGDTEAFF. For the CDR3, the DNA is TGTGCCAGCAACCACGGCGACACTGAAGCTTTCTTT. The chain couples TRBV6-6 to TRBJ1-1; D unclear. The CDR3 length is 12 residues. Germline values: CDR1 MNHNY, CDR2 SVGAGI (reference sequence). Trimming took off 7 bases at V and 3 bases at J, with 9 bases between the two ends.

The V gene is TRBV6-5, the J gene TRBJ1-6, with D unresolved. Germline CDR1 MNHEY, CDR2 SVGAGI. Trimming cost V 7 bases and J 7 bases, with 17 bases left between them. This CDR3 spans 15 amino acids. DNA of the CDR3: TGTGCCAGCACCCCACGGTCACGGAGGAATTCACCCCTCCACTTT. It yields the protein CASTPRSRRNSPLHF.

The CDR3: CASSLGQGQGQYF. The DNA of the CDR3 is TGTGCCAGCAGTCTCGGACAGGGTCAGGGGCAGTACTTC. This chain connects TRBV6-5 to TRBJ2-7; 8 bases fit TRBD1. This CDR3 region has 13 residues. The ends lost 5 bases at V and 9 bases at J; junction bases unmatched: 9. Per the germline V gene, CDR1 is MNHEY and CDR2 is SVGAGI.

In this sample, this clone turned up a few times. The V and J genes are TRBV24-1 and TRBJ2-2; either TRBD1 or TRBD2 may supply D (7 bases each). The CDR3 covers 14 residues. Per germline, CDR1 KGHDR and CDR2 SFDVKD. The germline V and J ends were trimmed by 9 bases and 7 bases, with 17 bases remaining between them. The CDR3 spells CATGGDSLGGELFF. CDR3 coding DNA: TGTGCCACCGGGGGGGACAGTCTCGGCGGGGAGCTGTTTTTT.

The chain recombines TRBV3-1 (or the pseudogene TRBV3-2) with TRBJ2-1; 9 positions agree with TRBD2. V was pared by 0 bases and J by 5 bases, with 5 bases of the junction left unmatched. This CDR3 region has 16 residues. CDR1 LGHDT and CDR2 YNNKEL come from the germline V gene (reference sequence). The CDR3 DNA reads TGTGCCAGCAGCCAAGATCCCAGCGGGGGGAACAATGAGCAGTTCTTC. This gives the protein CASSQDPSGGNNEQFF.

This chain connects TRBV5-1 to TRBJ1-1; TRBD1 matches 9 bases. Germline V gene lookup returns CDR1 SGHRS and CDR2 YFSETQ. After removal of 3 bases from V and 4 bases from J, the junction contained 7 bases not matched to a gene. This CDR3 has 15 residues. The CDR3 coding sequence is TGCGCCAGCAGCTCGGGACAGGGTAGGGTCACTGAAGCTTTCTTT. Translating it yields CASSSGQGRVTEAFF.

The J gene is TRBJ1-2, the V gene TRBV7-2; no firm D call. Germline CDR1 is SGHTA and CDR2 is FQGNSA. There are 14 residues in the CDR3. V dropped 5 bases and J dropped 4 bases, with 14 bases sitting between them. DNA for the CDR3: TGTGCCAGCAGCACCACGGGGAGTTTCTATGGCTACACCTTC. Residues: CASSTTGSFYGYTF.

This chain links TRBV28 with TRBJ2-7, with 9 bases lining up with TRBD1. J was trimmed by 6 bases and V by 5 bases; bases with no gene match: 8. The CDR3 runs 14 residues. Germline V gene sequence: CDR1 MDHEN, CDR2 SYDVKM. Here the CDR3 DNA reads TGTGCCAGCAGTGCTACAGGGGGCCCACCCGAGCAGTACTTC. Amino acid sequence: CASSATGGPPEQYF.

The gene calls are TRBV11-2 and TRBJ2-1; D is unclear. The CDR3 sequence is 13 residues long. V was shortened by 3 bases and J by 8 bases, with 11 bases between the two germline ends. Germline CDR1 reads SGHAT; CDR2 reads FQNNGV. The CDR3 coding sequence is TGTGCCAGCAGCTTTGGCCCCTGGGATGAGCAGTTCTTC. Amino acids: CASSFGPWDEQFF. Filled out from reference TRBV11-2 and TRBJ2-1, the complete variable domain reads EAGVAQSPRYKIIEKRQSVAFWCNPISGHATLYWYQQILGQGPKLLIQFQNNGVVDDSQLPKDRFSAERLKGVDSTLKIQPAKLEDSAVYLCASSFGPWDEQFFGPGTRLTVL.

The CDR3 sequence: CASSPQTGSSGNTIYF. DNA for the CDR3: TGTGCCAGCAGTCCCCAGACAGGGTCCTCTGGAAACACCATATATTTT. The chain recombines TRBV28 with TRBJ1-3, with 7 bases aligning to TRBD1. CDR3 length: 16 residues. Germline V gene data show CDR1 as MDHEN and CDR2 as SYDVKM. V lost 5 bases, J lost 0 bases, and 7 bases stayed unmatched.

This chain joins TRBV11-2 and TRBJ2-1; 7 positions match TRBD2. V lost 1 base and J lost 7; bases outside the gene matches: 7. The CDR3 has 15 residues. Per germline, CDR1 SGHAT and CDR2 FQNNGV. CDR3 DNA: TGTGCCAGCAGCTTAGTCCGGGGAGGGTTTAATGAGCAGTTCTTC. Translating it yields CASSLVRGGFNEQFF.

The CDR3 here is CASSRDRNTGELFF. CDR3 DNA sequence: TGCGCCAGCAGCCGGGACAGGAACACCGGGGAGCTGTTTTTT. The chain links TRBV5-1 to TRBJ2-2, with 7 bases identical to TRBD1. The CDR3 length is 14 residues. The V and J ends lost 4 bases and 1 base, in that order; junction bases with no gene match: 1. Germline V gene lookup returns CDR1 SGHRS and CDR2 YFSETQ.

This chain uses TRBV7-2 with TRBJ2-7, with a tentative D call TRBD2 (6 bases). The CDR3 consists of 15 residues. Trimming shortened V by 0 bases and J by 3 bases, and 12 bases separated the two germline ends. The germline gives CDR1 SGHTA, CDR2 FQGNSA. In DNA form, the CDR3 reads TGTGCCAGCAGCTTAGCGGGTGGGGGAGGCTACGAGCAGTACTTC. Its translation: CASSLAGGGGYEQYF. The full variable domain, rest sourced from reference TRBV7-2 and TRBJ2-7, is GAGVSQSPSNKVTEKGKDVELRCDPISGHTALYWYRQSLGQGLEFLIYFQGNSAPDKSGLPSDRFSAERTGGSVSTLTIQRTQQEDSAVYLCASSLAGGGGYEQYFGPGTRLTVT.

The chain has TRBV28 and TRBJ1-1; 10 nucleotides agree with TRBD1. V dropped 4 bases and J dropped 4; count of bases not matched to a gene: 6. The CDR3 has 15 residues. The V gene's germline CDR1 is MDHEN and CDR2 SYDVKM. CDR3 in amino acids: CASSSGQGGTTEAFF. The CDR3 DNA reads as TGTGCCAGCAGTTCCGGACAGGGGGGGACCACTGAAGCTTTCTTT.